What follows describes a single TCR beta chain. Trimming removed 0 bases at V and 10 bases at J, with 9 bases between. The CDR3 length is 12 residues. CDR1 ENHRY and CDR2 SYGVKD come from the germline V gene. The data were taken from a study of T-cell reconstitution after alpha-beta-depleted transplantation in children. Using unique molecular identifiers, the investigators prepared the TCRbeta library. TCRdb processed the PCR reads anew with MiXCR; each CDR3 protein has one entry. The sample lists 190,000 or so distinct CDR3 sequences; around 6.8% were seen once. This rearrangement joins TRBV10-3 to TRBJ1-1; no definite D call. This specimen consisted of PBMCs from the stem cell graft donor, obtained from the stem cell graft. The sequence was obtained from a human donor who donated a stem cell graft to a child with Wiskott-Aldrich syndrome. The DNA for the CDR3 is TGTGCCATCAGTGAGTCGGGGTCGGGAGCTTTCTTT. As protein: CAISESGSGAFF.